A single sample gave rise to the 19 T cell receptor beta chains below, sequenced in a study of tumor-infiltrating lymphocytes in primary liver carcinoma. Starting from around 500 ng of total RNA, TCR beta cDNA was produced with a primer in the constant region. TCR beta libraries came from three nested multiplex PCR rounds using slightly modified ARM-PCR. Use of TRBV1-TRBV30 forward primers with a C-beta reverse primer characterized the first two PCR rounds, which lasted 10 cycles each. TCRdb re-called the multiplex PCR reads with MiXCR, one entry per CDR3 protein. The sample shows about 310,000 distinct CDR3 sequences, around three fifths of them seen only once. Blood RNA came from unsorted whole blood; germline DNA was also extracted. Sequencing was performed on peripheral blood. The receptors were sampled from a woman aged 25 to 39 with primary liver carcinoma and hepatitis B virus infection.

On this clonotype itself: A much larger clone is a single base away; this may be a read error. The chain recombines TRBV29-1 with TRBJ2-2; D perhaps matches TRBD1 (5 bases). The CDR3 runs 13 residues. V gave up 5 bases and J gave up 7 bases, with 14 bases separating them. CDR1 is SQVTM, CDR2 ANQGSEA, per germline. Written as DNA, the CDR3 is TGCAGCGTTAAGGACACCTACATCGGGGAGCTGTTTTTT. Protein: CSVKDTYIGELFF.

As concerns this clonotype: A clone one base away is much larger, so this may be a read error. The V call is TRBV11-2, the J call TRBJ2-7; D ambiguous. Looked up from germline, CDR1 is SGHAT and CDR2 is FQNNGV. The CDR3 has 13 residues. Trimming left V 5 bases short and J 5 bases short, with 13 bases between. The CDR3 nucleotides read TGTGCCAGCAGCGTTGCGGTACCCCACGAGCAGTACTTC. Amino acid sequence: CASSVAVPHEQYF.

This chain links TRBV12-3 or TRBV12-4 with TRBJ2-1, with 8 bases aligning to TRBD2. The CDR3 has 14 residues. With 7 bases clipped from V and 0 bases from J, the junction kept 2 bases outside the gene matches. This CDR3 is CASTAGGSYNEQFF. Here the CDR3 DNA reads TGTGCCAGCACCGCGGGGGGCTCCTACAATGAGCAGTTCTTC.

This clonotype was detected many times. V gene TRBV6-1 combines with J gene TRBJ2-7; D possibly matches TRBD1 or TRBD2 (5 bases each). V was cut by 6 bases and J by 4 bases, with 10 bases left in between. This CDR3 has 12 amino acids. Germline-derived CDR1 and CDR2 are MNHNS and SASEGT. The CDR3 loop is CASRPGTYEQYF. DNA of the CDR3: TGTGCCAGCAGACCAGGGACGTACGAGCAGTACTTC.

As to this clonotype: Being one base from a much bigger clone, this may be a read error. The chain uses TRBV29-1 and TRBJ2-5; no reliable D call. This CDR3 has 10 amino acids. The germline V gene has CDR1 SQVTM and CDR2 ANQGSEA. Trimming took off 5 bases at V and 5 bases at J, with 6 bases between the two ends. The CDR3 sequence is CSVNVETQYF. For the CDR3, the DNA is TGCAGCGTTAATGTTGAGACCCAGTACTTC.

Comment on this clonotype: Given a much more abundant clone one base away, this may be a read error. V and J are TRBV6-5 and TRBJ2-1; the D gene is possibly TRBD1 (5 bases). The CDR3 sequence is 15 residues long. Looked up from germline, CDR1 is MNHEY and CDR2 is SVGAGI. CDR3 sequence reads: CASSSYQGLDNKQFF. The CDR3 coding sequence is TGTGCCAGCAGTTCCTATCAGGGTCTGGACAATAAGCAGTTCTTC.

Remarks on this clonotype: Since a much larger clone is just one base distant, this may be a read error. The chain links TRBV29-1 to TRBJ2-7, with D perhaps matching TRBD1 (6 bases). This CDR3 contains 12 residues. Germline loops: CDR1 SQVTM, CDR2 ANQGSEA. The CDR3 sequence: CSVESWVGHRDF. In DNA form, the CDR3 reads TGCAGCGTTGAAAGTTGGGTGGGACACCGGGACTTC.

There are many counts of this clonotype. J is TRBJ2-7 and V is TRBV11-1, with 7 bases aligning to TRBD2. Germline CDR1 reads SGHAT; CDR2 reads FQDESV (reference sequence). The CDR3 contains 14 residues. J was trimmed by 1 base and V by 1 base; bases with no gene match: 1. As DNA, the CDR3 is TGTGCCAGCAGCTTAGGACTAGCTTCCTACGAGCAGTACTTC. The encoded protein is CASSLGLASYEQYF.

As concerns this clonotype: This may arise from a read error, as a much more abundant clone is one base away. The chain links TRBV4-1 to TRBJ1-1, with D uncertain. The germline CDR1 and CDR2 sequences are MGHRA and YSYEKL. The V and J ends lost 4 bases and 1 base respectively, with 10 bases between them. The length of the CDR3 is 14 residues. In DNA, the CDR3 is TGCGCCAGCAGCCTTTACAAGCCGAACACTGAAGCTTTCTTT. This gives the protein CASSLYKPNTEAFF.

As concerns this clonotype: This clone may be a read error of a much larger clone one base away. The CDR3 loop is CSVEDPGGTRHDTLGQFF. The CDR3 coding sequence is TGCAGCGTTGAAGATCCTGGCGGGACCAGACATGATACATTGGGACAGTTCTTC. The chain employs TRBV29-1 and TRBJ2-1; tentative D call: TRBD2 (6 bases). V lost 0 bases to trimming and J lost 13 bases, with 31 bases between them. The length of the CDR3 is 18 residues. The germline gives CDR1 SQVTM, CDR2 ANQGSEA.

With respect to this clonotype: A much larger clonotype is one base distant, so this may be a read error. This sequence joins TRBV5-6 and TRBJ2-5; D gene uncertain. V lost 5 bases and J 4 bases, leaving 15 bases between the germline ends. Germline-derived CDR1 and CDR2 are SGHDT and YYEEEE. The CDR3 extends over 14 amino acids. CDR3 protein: CASRSGPLRETQYF. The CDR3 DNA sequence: TGTGCCAGCAGATCCGGCCCCCTGAGAGAGACCCAGTACTTC.

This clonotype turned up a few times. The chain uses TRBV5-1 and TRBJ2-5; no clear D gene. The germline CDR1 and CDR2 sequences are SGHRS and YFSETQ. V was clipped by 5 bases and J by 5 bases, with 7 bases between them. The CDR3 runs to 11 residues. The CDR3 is CASRVGETQYF. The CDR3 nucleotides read TGCGCCAGCAGGGTAGGGGAGACCCAGTACTTC.

CDR3 region: CASSPTSHVTDTQYF. The CDR3 DNA follows: TGTGCCAGCAGTCCAACTAGTCATGTCACAGATACGCAGTATTTT. The gene calls are TRBV6-5 and TRBJ2-3; D may be TRBD2 (5 bases). V was shortened by 5 bases and J by 2 bases, with 14 bases between the two germline ends. The germline V gene has CDR1 MNHEY and CDR2 SVGAGI. This CDR3 is built from 15 residues.

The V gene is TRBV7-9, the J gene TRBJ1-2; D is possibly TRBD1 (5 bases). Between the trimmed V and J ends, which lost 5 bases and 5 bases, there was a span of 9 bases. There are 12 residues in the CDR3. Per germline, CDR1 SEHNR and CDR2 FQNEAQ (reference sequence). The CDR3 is CASSKEGYGYTF. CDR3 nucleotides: TGTGCCAGCAGCAAAGAGGGGTATGGCTACACCTTC.

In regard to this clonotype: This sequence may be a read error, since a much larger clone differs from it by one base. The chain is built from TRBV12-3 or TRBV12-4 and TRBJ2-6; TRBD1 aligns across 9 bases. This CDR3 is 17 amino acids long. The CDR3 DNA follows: TGTGCCAGCAGTCCCGGGACAGGGTTGTCTGGGGCCAACGTCCAGACTTTC. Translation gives CASSPGTGLSGANVQTF.

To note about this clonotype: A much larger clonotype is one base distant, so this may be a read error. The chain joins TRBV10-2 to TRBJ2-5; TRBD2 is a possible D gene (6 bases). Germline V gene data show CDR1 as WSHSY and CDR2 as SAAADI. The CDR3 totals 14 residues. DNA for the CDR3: TGCGTCAGCAGCGTAGAACTAGCTGTTAAGACCCAGTACTTC. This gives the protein CVSSVELAVKTQYF.

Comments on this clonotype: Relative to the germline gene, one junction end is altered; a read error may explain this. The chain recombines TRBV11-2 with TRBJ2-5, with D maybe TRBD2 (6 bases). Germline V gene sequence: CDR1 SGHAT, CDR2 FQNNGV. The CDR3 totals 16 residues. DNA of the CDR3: TGTGCCAGTAGCTTAGAGGGCGGGACCTTCCAAGAGACCCGGTACTTC. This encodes CASSLEGGTFQETRYF.

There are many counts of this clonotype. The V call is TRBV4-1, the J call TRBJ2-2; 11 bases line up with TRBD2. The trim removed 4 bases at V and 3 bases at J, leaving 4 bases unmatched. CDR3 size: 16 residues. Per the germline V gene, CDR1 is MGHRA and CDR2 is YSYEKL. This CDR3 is CASSLTSGSDTGELFF. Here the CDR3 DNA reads TGCGCCAGCAGCCTTACTAGCGGGAGTGACACCGGGGAGCTGTTTTTT.

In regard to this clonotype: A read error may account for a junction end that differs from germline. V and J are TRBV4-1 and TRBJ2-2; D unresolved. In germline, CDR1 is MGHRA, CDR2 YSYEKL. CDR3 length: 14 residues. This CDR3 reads CASNQGQNTGELFF. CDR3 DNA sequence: TGCGCCAGCAACCAAGGGCAGAACACCGGGGAGCTGTTTTTT.